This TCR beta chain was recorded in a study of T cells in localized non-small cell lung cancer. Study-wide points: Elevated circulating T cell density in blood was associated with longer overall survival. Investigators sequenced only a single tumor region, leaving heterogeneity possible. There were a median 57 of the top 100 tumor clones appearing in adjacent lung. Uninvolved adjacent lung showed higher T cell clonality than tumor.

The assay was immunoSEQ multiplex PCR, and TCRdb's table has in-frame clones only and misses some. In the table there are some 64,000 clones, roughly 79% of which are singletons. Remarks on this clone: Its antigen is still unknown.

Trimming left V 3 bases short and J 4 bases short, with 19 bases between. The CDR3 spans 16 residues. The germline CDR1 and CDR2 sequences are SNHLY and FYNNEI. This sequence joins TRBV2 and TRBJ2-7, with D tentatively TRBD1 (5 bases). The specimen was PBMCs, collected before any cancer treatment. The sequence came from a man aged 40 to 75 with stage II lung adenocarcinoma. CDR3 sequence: CASSDGGTFQGYEQYF. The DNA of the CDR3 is TGTGCCAGCAGTGATGGCGGAACCTTCCAGGGATACGAGCAGTACTTC. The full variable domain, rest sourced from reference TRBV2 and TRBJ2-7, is EPEVTQTPSHQVTQMGQEVILRCVPISNHLYFYWYRQILGQKVEFLVSFYNNEISEKSEIFDDQFSVERPDGSNFTLKIRSTKLEDSAMYFCASSDGGTFQGYEQYFGPGTRLTVT.